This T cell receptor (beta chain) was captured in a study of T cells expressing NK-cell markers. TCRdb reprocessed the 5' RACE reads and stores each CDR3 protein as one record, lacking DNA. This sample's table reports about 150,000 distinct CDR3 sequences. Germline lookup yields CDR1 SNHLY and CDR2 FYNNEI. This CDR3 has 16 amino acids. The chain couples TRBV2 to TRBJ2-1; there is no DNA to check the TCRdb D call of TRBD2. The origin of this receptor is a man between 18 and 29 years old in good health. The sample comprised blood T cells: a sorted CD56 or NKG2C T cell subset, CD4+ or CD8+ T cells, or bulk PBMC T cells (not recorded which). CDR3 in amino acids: CASRGVGRNSYNEQFF.